This record concerns one TCR beta chain sequence. Its cognate antigen is unknown. This record belongs to a study of T cells in Graves' hyperthyroidism and ophthalmopathy. Looking at the study overall: Peripheral blood was collected at initial diagnosis, before any treatment.

Authors of the study amplified TCR beta CDR3 regions from RNA transcripts. TCR CDR3 regions were first amplified by RT-PCR with HTBI primers. A single record per CDR3 protein comes from TCRdb applying MiXCR to the multiplex PCR reads. The sample holds around 400,000 distinct CDR3 sequences, 25% seen once. Broader study findings: Patients with ophthalmopathy were separated from those with stable hyperthyroidism by a 13 V-J model.

The CDR3 extends over 18 amino acids. Germline lookup yields CDR1 SGHRS and CDR2 YFSETQ. Losses at the gene ends were 0 bases for V and 7 bases for J; bases not matched to a gene: 14. Diagnosis of hyperthyroidism was new in patients aged 18 to 65, and its duration was under 2 months. Sequencing input: blood. This TCR was sampled from a man between 50 and 59 years old with Graves' hyperthyroidism. The chain couples TRBV5-1 to TRBJ2-2; 8 positions match TRBD1. In nucleotides, the CDR3 is TGCGCCAGCAGCTTGGGAGGAACGAGACAGGGGAGGATCGGGGAGCTGTTTTTT. This translates into CASSLGGTRQGRIGELFF.